This is a list of T cell receptor beta chains from one sample in a study of cytomegalovirus exposure and HLA in healthy donors. Assay used: immunoSEQ multiplex PCR; TCRdb lists only in-frame clones, some missing. Altogether 140,000 to 150,000 clones are present, 65% to 85% being singletons, with the ten largest covering about 3.7%. The specimen sequenced was PBMCs. These receptors all stem from a male donor in good health and CMV-seronegative. CDR3s include the opening cysteine and the closing phenylalanine or tryptophan. Each record gives: CDR3 DNA, CDR3 protein, V gene, clone size, D gene, J gene. The D gene is left open where the match is weak. Not every row has a clone size; where given, it reads once, few, many or a size class.

CDR3 DNA: TGTGCCAGCAAGGAGGGGCCGAATGGCTACACCTTC
CDR3 protein: CASKEGPNGYTF
V gene: TRBV6-5
clone size: .
D gene: .
J gene: TRBJ1-2

CDR3 DNA: TGTGCCAGCAGCTCCCGGGACAGGGGAAACTACACCTTC
CDR3 protein: CASSSRDRGNYTF
V gene: TRBV7-6
clone size: .
D gene: TRBD1
J gene: TRBJ1-2

CDR3 DNA: TGCGCCAGCAGCTTGGGATCGGCTACAGGCGGCTACACCTTC
CDR3 protein: CASSLGSATGGYTF
V gene: TRBV5-1
clone size: .
D gene: .
J gene: TRBJ1-2

CDR3 DNA: TGCGCCAGCAGCTTGGTAGGGACATCGACCTACGAGCAGTACTTC
CDR3 protein: CASSLVGTSTYEQYF
V gene: TRBV5-1
clone size: .
D gene: .
J gene: TRBJ2-7

CDR3 DNA: TGTGCCAGCAGCTCCTGGACAGAGAGCTTACAGTACTTC
CDR3 protein: CASSSWTESLQYF
V gene: TRBV5-4
clone size: .
D gene: .
J gene: TRBJ2-7

CDR3 DNA: TGCGCCAGCAGCTTGACTAGCGGGAGATTCGAGCAGTACTTC
CDR3 protein: CASSLTSGRFEQYF
V gene: TRBV5-1
clone size: .
D gene: TRBD2
J gene: TRBJ2-7

CDR3 DNA: TGCGCCAGCAGCCGCACGACAGGAAATTCACCCCTCCACTTT
CDR3 protein: CASSRTTGNSPLHF
V gene: TRBV4-1
clone size: .
D gene: .
J gene: TRBJ1-6

CDR3 DNA: TGTGCCCAAGGTACCTCGCGGGGAAGCACAGATACGCAGTATTTT
CDR3 protein: CAQGTSRGSTDTQYF
V gene: TRBV7-9
clone size: once
D gene: .
J gene: TRBJ2-3

CDR3 DNA: TGTGCCAGCAGCGTAGGTAGGGGTCGGAACACTGAAGCTTTCTTT
CDR3 protein: CASSVGRGRNTEAFF
V gene: TRBV9
clone size: few
D gene: .
J gene: TRBJ1-1

CDR3 DNA: TGTGCCAGCAGCGCCTCTATTGGGAGAGACTATGGCTACACCTTC
CDR3 protein: CASSASIGRDYGYTF
V gene: TRBV7-9
clone size: few
D gene: .
J gene: TRBJ1-2

CDR3 DNA: TGTGCCAGCAGTGAAGGGCTAGCTTACAATGAGCAGTTCTTC
CDR3 protein: CASSEGLAYNEQFF
V gene: TRBV2
clone size: .
D gene: .
J gene: TRBJ2-1

CDR3 DNA: TGTGCCAGCAGCCACAGGGGGCGCTACGAGCAGTACTTC
CDR3 protein: CASSHRGRYEQYF
V gene: TRBV7-8
clone size: .
D gene: TRBD1
J gene: TRBJ2-7

CDR3 DNA: TGTGCCAGCAGCTTAGCGGGGGGTCAGCCCCAGCATTTT
CDR3 protein: CASSLAGGQPQHF
V gene: TRBV7-8
clone size: .
D gene: .
J gene: TRBJ1-5

CDR3 DNA: TGTGCCAGCAGCGCCGCGGGGACGCGGGAGACCCAGTACTTC
CDR3 protein: CASSAAGTRETQYF
V gene: TRBV11-3
clone size: .
D gene: .
J gene: TRBJ2-5

CDR3 DNA: TGCGCCAGCAGCCAAGAACTCGGCGGGGGGGCCACCGGGGAGCTGTTTTTT
CDR3 protein: CASSQELGGGATGELFF
V gene: TRBV4-3
clone size: .
D gene: TRBD2
J gene: TRBJ2-2

CDR3 DNA: TGTGCCAGCAGCGTCAGGACTAGCGGGGGAGCGGATACGCAGTATTTT
CDR3 protein: CASSVRTSGGADTQYF
V gene: TRBV9
clone size: .
D gene: TRBD2
J gene: TRBJ2-3

CDR3 DNA: TGCGCCAGCAGCTTGGTCGCGGGCGCAGACTACGAGCAGTACTTC
CDR3 protein: CASSLVAGADYEQYF
V gene: TRBV5-1
clone size: few
D gene: .
J gene: TRBJ2-7

CDR3 DNA: TGTGCCAGCAGCTTTCCAGACACCTACAATGAGCAGTTCTTC
CDR3 protein: CASSFPDTYNEQFF
V gene: TRBV7-9
clone size: .
D gene: .
J gene: TRBJ2-1

CDR3 DNA: TGTGCCAGCAGTTCGGGACAGGGGGGCCACGAGCAGTACTTC
CDR3 protein: CASSSGQGGHEQYF
V gene: TRBV27
clone size: few
D gene: TRBD1
J gene: TRBJ2-7

CDR3 DNA: TGCGCCAGCAGCTTGGGGACAGGGGTATCCTACGAGCAGTACTTC
CDR3 protein: CASSLGTGVSYEQYF
V gene: TRBV5-1
clone size: .
D gene: TRBD1
J gene: TRBJ2-7

CDR3 DNA: TGTGCCAGCAGCTCAGGACAGGGGGCGCCCGGGGAGCTGTTTTTT
CDR3 protein: CASSSGQGAPGELFF
V gene: TRBV7-9
clone size: once
D gene: TRBD1
J gene: TRBJ2-2

CDR3 DNA: TGCGCCAGCAGCCTATGGGACAGTAGGGGGGATACGCAGTATTTT
CDR3 protein: CASSLWDSRGDTQYF
V gene: TRBV4-1
clone size: .
D gene: TRBD1
J gene: TRBJ2-3

CDR3 DNA: TGTGCCAGCAGCCCCAGGGTACTAAGGGATACTGAAGCTTTCTTT
CDR3 protein: CASSPRVLRDTEAFF
V gene: TRBV6-5
clone size: .
D gene: .
J gene: TRBJ1-1

CDR3 DNA: TGTGCCAGCAGCTTAGGAGTACTAGCGGGAGTAAGAAGTTACAATGAGCAGTTCTTC
CDR3 protein: CASSLGVLAGVRSYNEQFF
V gene: TRBV7-8
clone size: .
D gene: TRBD2
J gene: TRBJ2-1

CDR3 DNA: TGCGCCAGCAGCAACCCAATGACAGGAGTGAACACTGAAGCTTTCTTT
CDR3 protein: CASSNPMTGVNTEAFF
V gene: TRBV5-1
clone size: .
D gene: .
J gene: TRBJ1-1

CDR3 DNA: TGTGCCACCAGCAGAGCAAGCGGGTCCGAGGGAGATACGCAGTATTTT
CDR3 protein: CATSRASGSEGDTQYF
V gene: TRBV15
clone size: .
D gene: .
J gene: TRBJ2-3

CDR3 DNA: TGTGCCAGCTCACCGGGACAGGGAGGGAATGAGCAGTTCTTC
CDR3 protein: CASSPGQGGNEQFF
V gene: TRBV18
clone size: .
D gene: TRBD1
J gene: TRBJ2-1

CDR3 DNA: TGTGCCAGTAGAATCGGGACTGACACAGATACGCAGTATTTT
CDR3 protein: CASRIGTDTDTQYF
V gene: TRBV5-4
clone size: .
D gene: .
J gene: TRBJ2-3

CDR3 DNA: TGCGCCAGCAGTGAGTCGGCGGGAGGACCAGATACGCAGTATTTT
CDR3 protein: CASSESAGGPDTQYF
V gene: TRBV10-1
clone size: .
D gene: TRBD2
J gene: TRBJ2-3

CDR3 DNA: TGCGCCAGCAGCCGAACCCCAGGGTCCACCGGGGAGCTGTTTTTT
CDR3 protein: CASSRTPGSTGELFF
V gene: TRBV4-1
clone size: .
D gene: .
J gene: TRBJ2-2

CDR3 DNA: TGTGCCAGCAGCCAGCCGGGACACCCTGAAGAGACCCAGTACTTC
CDR3 protein: CASSQPGHPEETQYF
V gene: TRBV7-9
clone size: once
D gene: .
J gene: TRBJ2-5

CDR3 DNA: TGTGCCAGCAGCCCGAAGTTTGGGAGGTCAGATACGCAGTATTTT
CDR3 protein: CASSPKFGRSDTQYF
V gene: TRBV7-3
clone size: .
D gene: .
J gene: TRBJ2-3

CDR3 DNA: TGTGCCAGCTCAAGAAATGTCGGCACAGGGGAGCGGGCCAACGGCCTGACTTTC
CDR3 protein: CASSRNVGTGERANGLTF
V gene: TRBV18
clone size: .
D gene: .
J gene: TRBJ2-6

CDR3 DNA: TGTGCCAGCAGCCCCCGGACTAGCTCATCGCAAGAGACCCAGTACTTC
CDR3 protein: CASSPRTSSSQETQYF
V gene: TRBV5-4
clone size: .
D gene: TRBD2
J gene: TRBJ2-5

CDR3 DNA: TGCGCCAGCAGCTTGGGCAGGGGCCCTGCGAATGAGGCCCAGTACTTC
CDR3 protein: CASSLGRGPANEAQYF
V gene: TRBV5-1
clone size: .
D gene: .
J gene: TRBJ2-5

CDR3 DNA: TGCGCCAGCATCGGGAGGGACAGGGGGTATCACACTGAAGCTTTCTTT
CDR3 protein: CASIGRDRGYHTEAFF
V gene: TRBV5-1
clone size: .
D gene: TRBD1
J gene: TRBJ1-1

CDR3 DNA: TGTGCCAGCAGCTTGGGGGACAGGGGGACCTCCGAGCAGTACTTC
CDR3 protein: CASSLGDRGTSEQYF
V gene: TRBV5-5
clone size: .
D gene: TRBD1
J gene: TRBJ2-7

CDR3 DNA: TGCGCCAGCAGCTTGGTCCCAGGCCTAAACACCGGGGAGCTGTTTTTT
CDR3 protein: CASSLVPGLNTGELFF
V gene: TRBV5-1
clone size: once
D gene: .
J gene: TRBJ2-2

CDR3 DNA: TGTGCCAGCAGCACGGGGACTATGGGCGAGCAGTACTTC
CDR3 protein: CASSTGTMGEQYF
V gene: TRBV7-3
clone size: .
D gene: TRBD2
J gene: TRBJ2-7

CDR3 DNA: TGCGCCAGCAGTGGTCTCCTAAATTCACCCCTCCACTTT
CDR3 protein: CASSGLLNSPLHF
V gene: TRBV10-1
clone size: .
D gene: .
J gene: TRBJ1-6

CDR3 DNA: TGCGCCAGCAGTATTGACAGGGTCTACGAGCAGTACTTC
CDR3 protein: CASSIDRVYEQYF
V gene: TRBV10-2
clone size: .
D gene: TRBD1
J gene: TRBJ2-7

CDR3 DNA: TGTGCCAGCACCCGTAAGGGGTATGAGCAGTTCTTC
CDR3 protein: CASTRKGYEQFF
V gene: TRBV28
clone size: .
D gene: .
J gene: TRBJ2-1

CDR3 DNA: TGTTCCAGCAGCTTCGCAGGCCAGGGCAATGGCTACACCTTC
CDR3 protein: CSSSFAGQGNGYTF
V gene: TRBV7-9
clone size: .
D gene: .
J gene: TRBJ1-2

CDR3 DNA: TGCGCCAGCAGCCAGGACAGACACTACGAGCAGTACTTC
CDR3 protein: CASSQDRHYEQYF
V gene: TRBV4-1
clone size: .
D gene: .
J gene: TRBJ2-7

CDR3 DNA: TGCAGCGTTGGGGGGGGTTATGGCTACACCTTC
CDR3 protein: CSVGGGYGYTF
V gene: TRBV29-1
clone size: .
D gene: .
J gene: TRBJ1-2